These 7 T cell receptor beta chains came from one sample sequenced in a study of spatial heterogeneity in lung cancer. A single record per CDR3 protein comes from TCRdb applying MiXCR to the 5' RACE reads. The sample records tens of thousands of distinct CDR3 sequences, more than 6.5% being singletons. Time point: sample taken at primary tumor resection. In each case, whole RNA from tumor, nontumor lung or frozen PBMC was sequenced unsorted. The sample was PBMCs, taken at surgery. These receptors all stem from a female donor with early-stage non-small cell lung cancer.

This clonotype has ten or more counts. The V gene is TRBV12-3 or TRBV12-4, the J gene TRBJ1-2; D is ambiguous. V lost 1 base to trimming and J lost 0 bases, with 9 bases between them. The CDR3 spans 15 residues. The CDR3 sequence is CASSLGAASNYGYTF. CDR3 coding DNA: TGTGCCAGCAGTTTAGGCGCAGCTTCTAACTATGGCTACACCTTC.

This clonotype came up many times. The CDR3 coding sequence is TGTGCCAGCAGCTTAGCGGGGGCGGGCACAGATACGCAGTATTTT. Its protein is CASSLAGAGTDTQYF. The V and J genes are TRBV7-2 and TRBJ2-3; perhaps TRBD1 as D (6 bases). This CDR3 contains 15 residues. Germline CDR1 and CDR2: SGHTA and FQGNSA. V lost 0 bases to trimming and J lost 1 base, with 8 bases between them.

This clonotype was picked up many times. The chain has TRBV21-1 and TRBJ2-4; the D call of TRBD1 is as the table states it, not checked on the DNA. TRBV21-1 has pseudogene status. The length of the CDR3 is 15 residues. The CDR3 DNA reads as TGTGCCAGCAGCAAATGGGGGGAAACCAAAAACATTCAGTACTTC. This sequence encodes CASSKWGETKNIQYF.

This clonotype was observed a few times. The chain employs TRBV7-8 and TRBJ1-1, with D unclear. The CDR3 covers 11 residues. Germline V gene lookup returns CDR1 SGHVS and CDR2 FQNEAQ. Between the trimmed V and J ends, which lost 6 bases and 9 bases, there was a span of 11 bases. Here the CDR3 DNA reads TGTGCCAGCAGAGTAGGCAGCAAAGCTTTCTTT. Translation gives CASRVGSKAFF.

This clonotype was observed many times. V gene TRBV29-1 combines with J gene TRBJ2-1, with 8 bases matching TRBD1. V trimming: 8 bases; J trimming: 0 bases; junction bases outside the gene matches: 3. Germline values: CDR1 SQVTM, CDR2 ANQGSEA. The CDR3 sequence is 13 residues long. This CDR3 is CSIDRGSYNEQFF. The CDR3 DNA sequence: TGCAGCATCGACAGGGGCTCCTACAATGAGCAGTTCTTC.

This clonotype appeared many times. This chain uses TRBV20-1 with TRBJ2-5; D gene unclear. With 3 bases removed from V and 5 bases from J, the gap between germline ends came to 16 bases. The CDR3 contains 14 residues. CDR1 and CDR2 (germline): DFQATT, SNEGSKA (reference sequence). The CDR3 region has the DNA TGCAGTGCTAGTCTGGCTGAAGGATTGGAGACCCAGTACTTC. Its protein product is CSASLAEGLETQYF.

This clonotype came up many times. The chain combines TRBV4-3 with TRBJ1-4; D gene uncertain. Trimming cost V 4 bases and J 7 bases, with 10 bases left between them. The CDR3 has 13 residues. Germline V CDR1 and CDR2: LGHNA, YSLEER. Here the CDR3 reads CASSPPGGEKLFF. The CDR3 DNA sequence: TGCGCCAGCAGCCCTCCTGGCGGTGAAAAACTGTTTTTT.